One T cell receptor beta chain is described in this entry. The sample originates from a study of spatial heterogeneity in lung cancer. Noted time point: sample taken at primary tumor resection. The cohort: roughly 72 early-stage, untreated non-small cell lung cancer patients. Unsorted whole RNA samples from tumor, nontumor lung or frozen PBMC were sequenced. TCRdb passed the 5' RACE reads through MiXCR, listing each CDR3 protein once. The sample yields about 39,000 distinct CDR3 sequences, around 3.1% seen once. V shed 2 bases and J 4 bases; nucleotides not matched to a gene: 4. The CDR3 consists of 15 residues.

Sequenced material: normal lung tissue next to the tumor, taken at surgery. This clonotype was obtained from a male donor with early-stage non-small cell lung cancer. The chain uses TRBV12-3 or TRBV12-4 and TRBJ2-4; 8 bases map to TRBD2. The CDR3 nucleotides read TGTGCCAGCAGTTTAAGCGGGAGCATTAAAAACATTCAGTACTTC. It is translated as CASSLSGSIKNIQYF.